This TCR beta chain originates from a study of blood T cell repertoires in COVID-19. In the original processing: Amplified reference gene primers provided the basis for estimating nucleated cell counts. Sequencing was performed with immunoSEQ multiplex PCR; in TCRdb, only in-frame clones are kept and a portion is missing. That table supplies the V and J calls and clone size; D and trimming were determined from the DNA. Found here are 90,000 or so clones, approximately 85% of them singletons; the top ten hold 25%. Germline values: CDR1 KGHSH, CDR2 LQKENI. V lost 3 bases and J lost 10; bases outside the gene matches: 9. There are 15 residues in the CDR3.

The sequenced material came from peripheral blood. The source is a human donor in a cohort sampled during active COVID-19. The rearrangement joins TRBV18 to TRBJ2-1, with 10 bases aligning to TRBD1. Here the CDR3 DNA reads TGTGCCAGCTCACCGGTGGGACAGGGGCTTGGGGAGCAGTTCTTC. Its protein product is CASSPVGQGLGEQFF.